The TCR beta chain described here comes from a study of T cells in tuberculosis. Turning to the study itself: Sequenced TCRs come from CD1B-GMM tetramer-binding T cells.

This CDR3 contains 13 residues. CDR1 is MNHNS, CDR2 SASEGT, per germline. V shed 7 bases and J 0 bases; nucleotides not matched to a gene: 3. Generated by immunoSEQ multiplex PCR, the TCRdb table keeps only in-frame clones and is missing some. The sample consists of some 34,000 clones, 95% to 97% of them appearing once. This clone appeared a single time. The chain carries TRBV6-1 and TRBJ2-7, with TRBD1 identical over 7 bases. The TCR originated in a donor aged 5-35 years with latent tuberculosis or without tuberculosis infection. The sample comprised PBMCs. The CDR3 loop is CASTRDSSYEQYF. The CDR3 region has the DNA TGTGCCAGCACCAGGGACAGCTCCTACGAGCAGTACTTC.